The rows below give T cell receptor beta chains drawn from one sample of a study of OX40 agonist ivuxolimab in advanced cancers. Generated by immunoSEQ multiplex PCR, the TCRdb table keeps only in-frame clones and is missing some. The sample has more than 65,000 clones; around 84% are singletons. The sequenced sample was CD4+ or CD8+ T cells sorted from blood, obtained in a trial of the OX40 agonist ivuxolimab. These receptors came from an adult with an advanced solid tumor such as melanoma, head and neck, liver or kidney cancer. Each CDR3 is given without its conserved first and last residue. The order of the fields is V gene, J gene, CDR3 protein.

V gene: TRBV6-6
J gene: TRBJ1-2
CDR3 protein: ASSYGVKGSYGYT

V gene: TRBV11-3
J gene: TRBJ2-7
CDR3 protein: ASSSRGGGTSYEQY

V gene: TRBV10-3
J gene: TRBJ2-7
CDR3 protein: AIRPRGDSYEQY

V gene: TRBV5-1
J gene: TRBJ2-5
CDR3 protein: ASSSSMETQY

V gene: TRBV6-6
J gene: TRBJ1-5
CDR3 protein: ASSLAGSEQPQH

V gene: TRBV14
J gene: TRBJ2-1
CDR3 protein: ASSQLPGQGYSYNEQF

V gene: TRBV7-6
J gene: TRBJ2-5
CDR3 protein: ASSLKRGETQY

V gene: TRBV30
J gene: TRBJ1-2
CDR3 protein: AWSGGTGKFGYT

V gene: TRBV19
J gene: TRBJ1-2
CDR3 protein: ASSSPGQGKGYT

V gene: TRBV11-2
J gene: TRBJ2-7
CDR3 protein: ASSAGQGPYEQY

V gene: TRBV4-3
J gene: TRBJ2-1
CDR3 protein: ASSARQGANEQF

V gene: TRBV7-2
J gene: TRBJ2-6
CDR3 protein: ASTNTLTGANVLT

V gene: TRBV5-1
J gene: TRBJ1-2
CDR3 protein: ASSLAGQGGYGYT

V gene: TRBV11-2
J gene: TRBJ2-7
CDR3 protein: ASSPGIARNEQY

V gene: TRBV7-2
J gene: TRBJ1-4
CDR3 protein: ASSSRGGANEKLF

V gene: TRBV7-9
J gene: TRBJ1-3
CDR3 protein: ASMLSSATPNTIY

V gene: TRBV14
J gene: TRBJ1-1
CDR3 protein: ASSYTPGKNTEAF

V gene: TRBV10-3
J gene: TRBJ2-5
CDR3 protein: AISPQGATRSGTQY

V gene: TRBV27
J gene: TRBJ1-4
CDR3 protein: ASSPRRTGSNEKLF

V gene: TRBV14
J gene: TRBJ1-2
CDR3 protein: ASSHRNYGYT

V gene: TRBV5-1
J gene: TRBJ1-1
CDR3 protein: ASSLAGSRRATEAF

V gene: TRBV15
J gene: TRBJ1-3
CDR3 protein: ATSRDGTRPSGNTIY

V gene: TRBV19
J gene: TRBJ1-5
CDR3 protein: ASSIRRAVLVGQPQH

V gene: TRBV6-5
J gene: TRBJ1-2
CDR3 protein: ASSYLRTGGGYGYT

V gene: TRBV20-1
J gene: TRBJ1-1
CDR3 protein: SARVEWLAF

V gene: TRBV28
J gene: TRBJ1-1
CDR3 protein: ASSLVIVTEAF

V gene: TRBV30
J gene: TRBJ2-3
CDR3 protein: AWSVGTTKGDTQY

V gene: TRBV10-3
J gene: TRBJ2-7
CDR3 protein: AISDQLADTYEQY

V gene: TRBV4-1
J gene: TRBJ2-3
CDR3 protein: ASSPGLAGVTDTQY

V gene: TRBV5-6
J gene: TRBJ1-6
CDR3 protein: ASSLAGRARPSPLH

V gene: TRBV27
J gene: TRBJ1-6
CDR3 protein: ASQGQAALSLH

V gene: TRBV19
J gene: TRBJ2-1
CDR3 protein: ASSISGQVYNEQF

V gene: TRBV27
J gene: TRBJ1-6
CDR3 protein: ASSIGVNSYNSPLH

V gene: TRBV6-5
J gene: TRBJ1-2
CDR3 protein: ASSYSGLGYT

V gene: TRBV10-3
J gene: TRBJ1-3
CDR3 protein: AISGTGTSGNTIY

V gene: TRBV4-1
J gene: TRBJ1-1
CDR3 protein: ASSQVTLGTRSTEAF

V gene: TRBV6-1
J gene: TRBJ2-7
CDR3 protein: ASSLTYEQY

V gene: TRBV6-4
J gene: TRBJ2-3
CDR3 protein: ASSDGRIHSTDTQY

V gene: TRBV27
J gene: TRBJ2-7
CDR3 protein: ASSLRSGTSGHYEQY

V gene: TRBV19
J gene: TRBJ1-3
CDR3 protein: ASSRGRGPKGNTIY

V gene: TRBV21-1
J gene: TRBJ2-4
CDR3 protein: ASSKAAHHRNIQY